This TCR beta chain is drawn from a study of T cell repertoires in cytomegalovirus infection. Study-level background: From public TCR beta signatures came an indication of both CMV infection and matching HLA type.

TCRdb reprocessed the reads with MiXCR, giving one entry per CDR3 protein. Among 250,000 to 350,000 distinct CDR3 sequences listed, over 20% were seen once. Study findings and constraints: HLA-C-restricted TCR beta clonotypes specific for CMV led the ex vivo response.

As for this clonotype: Its specificity is not known.

V lost 1 base to trimming and J lost 5 bases, with 12 bases between them. From germline, CDR1 is PRHDT and CDR2 FYEKMQ (reference sequence). This CDR3 region has 15 residues. The sample comprised PBMCs. The chain couples TRBV13 to TRBJ2-1; the D call may be TRBD1 or TRBD2 (7 bases each). The sequence derives from a human donor in good health (CMV status not recorded). Some clones in this sample may be carry-over from other donors' samples. The CDR3 loop is CASSLDQGGNNEQFF. In nucleotides, the CDR3 is TGTGCCAGCAGCTTAGACCAGGGGGGGAACAATGAGCAGTTCTTC. Variable domain in full (rest from reference TRBV13 and TRBJ2-1): AAGVIQSPRHLIKEKRETATLKCYPIPRHDTVYWYQQGPGQDPQFLISFYEKMQSDKGSIPDRFSAQQFSDYHSELNMSSLELGDSALYFCASSLDQGGNNEQFFGPGTRLTVL.